The 8 T cell receptor beta chains presented below share a single source sample, sequenced in a study of T cell repertoires in cytomegalovirus infection. TCRdb recomputed calls from the reads with MiXCR, one row per CDR3 protein. The data hold about 100,000 distinct CDR3 sequences, with about 17% observed a single time. Source material: PBMCs. The source is a human donor in good health (CMV status not recorded). Some clones in this sample may be carry-over from other donors' samples.

This clonotype was seen many times. The chain uses TRBV5-1 and TRBJ2-6, with 9 bases lining up with TRBD1. Losses at the gene ends were 6 bases for V and 1 base for J; bases not matched to a gene: 11. CDR1 is SGHRS, CDR2 YFSETQ, per germline. The CDR3 consists of 18 residues. CDR3 DNA: TGCGCCAGCACTAAAATTATCGGGACAGGGTCTGGGGCCAACGTCCTGACTTTC. As protein: CASTKIIGTGSGANVLTF.

In its sample, this clonotype was seen many times. The rearrangement joins TRBV7-2 to TRBJ2-5; D unclear. Germline CDR1 is SGHTA and CDR2 is FQGNSA. Deletions cut 5 bases from V and 7 bases from J, with 11 bases between. The CDR3 is 12 amino acids. DNA for the CDR3: TGTGCCAGCAGCACATTTTCGGGGACCCAGTACTTC. Amino acid sequence: CASSTFSGTQYF.

This clonotype was seen at least ten times. This chain links TRBV7-9 with TRBJ2-7; TRBD1 might be the D (6 bases). The CDR3 spans 14 residues. V was pared by 3 bases and J by 0 bases, with 9 bases between. Germline V gives CDR1 SEHNR, CDR2 FQNEAQ (reference sequence). This CDR3 is CASSFGTSSYEQYF. The CDR3 bases are TGTGCCAGCAGCTTCGGGACATCCTCCTACGAGCAGTACTTC.

This clonotype is medium-sized (0.01 to 0.1%) by share. The genes are TRBV7-2 and TRBJ1-1; D gene ambiguous. V lost 5 bases and J lost 0, with 10 bases in between. In germline, CDR1 is SGHTA, CDR2 FQGNSA. The CDR3 is made up of 14 amino acids. CDR3 nucleotides: TGTGCCAGCAGCCAATTTCTCATGAACACTGAAGCTTTCTTT. Translated, it gives CASSQFLMNTEAFF.

V and J are TRBV7-2 and TRBJ1-5, with D perhaps TRBD1 (6 bases). V lost 1 base to trimming and J lost 4 bases, with 14 bases between them. The length of the CDR3 is 16 residues. Germline loops: CDR1 SGHTA, CDR2 FQGNSA. The CDR3 reads CASSLVQGPENQPQHF. The CDR3, as DNA: TGTGCCAGCAGCTTAGTACAGGGTCCAGAGAATCAGCCCCAGCATTTT.

This clonotype was observed at least ten times. The chain carries TRBV7-8 and TRBJ2-1; 12 bases match TRBD2. Germline assignment: CDR1 SGHVS and CDR2 FQNEAQ. CDR3 size: 16 residues. With V trimmed by 6 bases and J by 8 bases, 11 bases remained unmatched. CDR3 amino acids: CASRSRRLAGGDEQFF. For the CDR3, the DNA is TGTGCCAGCAGGAGCCGTCGGCTAGCGGGGGGGGATGAGCAGTTCTTC.

There are many counts of this clonotype. J is TRBJ2-3 and V is TRBV11-2; D gene unclear. The CDR3 covers 13 residues. V lost 5 bases and J 3 bases, leaving 9 bases between the germline ends. CDR1 and CDR2 (germline): SGHAT, FQNNGV. The CDR3 spells CASSPLGTDTQYF. DNA for the CDR3: TGTGCCAGCAGCCCCCTAGGGACAGATACGCAGTATTTT. The full variable domain, its missing parts supplied by reference TRBV11-2 and TRBJ2-3, is EAGVAQSPRYKIIEKRQSVAFWCNPISGHATLYWYQQILGQGPKLLIQFQNNGVVDDSQLPKDRFSAERLKGVDSTLKIQPAKLEDSAVYLCASSPLGTDTQYFGPGTRLTVL.

This clonotype was recorded many times. This chain uses TRBV12-5 with TRBJ1-1, with no clear D. The germline CDR1 and CDR2 sequences are LGHNT and FRNRAP. The CDR3 contains 13 residues. V was trimmed by 1 base and J by 1 base, leaving 4 bases between them. CDR3 nucleotide sequence: TGTGCTAGTGGTTTGGGGGGGAACACTGAAGCTTTCTTT. It translates to CASGLGGNTEAFF.